A single sample is the source of the 15 T cell receptor beta chains below, sequenced in a study of T cells in Graves' hyperthyroidism and ophthalmopathy. Amplification targeted TCR beta CDR3 regions from RNA transcripts. The HTBI primer set served for first-round RT-PCR of the TCR CDR3. From the multiplex PCR reads, TCRdb called clonotypes with MiXCR, one entry per CDR3 protein. The table shows 500,000 or so distinct CDR3 sequences, with 17% occurring only once. The sample taken for sequencing was blood. These receptors were obtained from a woman between 18 and 30 years old with Graves' ophthalmopathy.

This clonotype was recorded many times. The chain employs TRBV20-1 and TRBJ2-3; D remains ambiguous. The CDR3 length is 10 residues. Germline CDR1 and CDR2: DFQATT and SNEGSKA (reference sequence). V was trimmed by 6 bases and J by 5 bases, leaving 6 bases between them. The CDR3 loop reads CSAQIDTQYF. CDR3 sequence (DNA): TGCAGTGCCCAAATAGATACGCAGTATTTT.

This clonotype has more than one count but fewer than ten. This sequence joins TRBV6-6 and TRBJ2-1; D might be TRBD2 (5 bases). V was shortened by 2 bases and J by 5 bases, with 16 bases between the two germline ends. This CDR3 contains 16 residues. The V gene's germline CDR1 is MNHNY and CDR2 SVGAGI (reference sequence). The CDR3 bases are TGTGCCAGCAGTTACGCCTCGGGATCTAAACACAATGAGCAGTTCTTC. Translating it yields CASSYASGSKHNEQFF.

Ten or more counts support this clonotype. V and J are TRBV10-3 and TRBJ1-1, with unresolved D. Trimming pared 9 bases from V and 0 bases from J, leaving 20 bases between. Per the germline V gene, CDR1 is ENHRY and CDR2 is SYGVKD. The CDR3 totals 16 residues. CDR3 region: CAINPRPTAVNTEAFF. CDR3 bases: TGTGCCATAAACCCTCGACCAACCGCCGTGAACACTGAAGCTTTCTTT.

The CDR3 DNA sequence: TGCGCCAGCAGCCAATTAAGAAGGGTTAATGAAAAACTGTTTTTT. Its protein is CASSQLRRVNEKLFF. J is TRBJ1-4 and V is TRBV4-1; D is uncertain. Germline CDR1 reads MGHRA; CDR2 reads YSYEKL. V gave up 2 bases and J gave up 4 bases, with 11 bases separating them. This CDR3 is 15 amino acids long.

This clonotype was picked up many times. This rearrangement joins TRBV7-2 to TRBJ2-1; 14 nucleotides agree with TRBD2. Germline V gene data show CDR1 as SGHTA and CDR2 as FQGNSA. J lost 8 bases, V lost 5 bases, and 5 bases had no gene match. The length of the CDR3 is 15 residues. CDR3 protein: CASSPGLAGGDEQFF. The CDR3 DNA reads as TGTGCCAGCAGCCCCGGACTAGCGGGAGGTGATGAGCAGTTCTTC. Filled out from reference TRBV7-2 and TRBJ2-1, the complete variable domain reads GAGVSQSPSNKVTEKGKDVELRCDPISGHTALYWYRQSLGQGLEFLIYFQGNSAPDKSGLPSDRFSAERTGGSVSTLTIQRTQQEDSAVYLCASSPGLAGGDEQFFGPGTRLTVL.

This clonotype showed up just a few times. This sequence joins TRBV5-1 and TRBJ1-5; D not resolved. Per the germline V gene, CDR1 is SGHRS and CDR2 is YFSETQ. CDR3 length: 13 residues. The V and J ends lost 4 bases and 4 bases respectively, with 9 bases between them. The CDR3 region is CASSEYPNQPQHF. The CDR3 region has the DNA TGCGCCAGCAGCGAGTACCCGAATCAGCCCCAGCATTTT.

This clonotype was recorded a few times. The gene calls are TRBV11-3 and TRBJ2-1, with 10 bases that match TRBD1. There are 14 residues in the CDR3. Germline CDR1 SGHNT, CDR2 YENEEA. V shed 5 bases and J 9 bases; nucleotides not matched to a gene: 7. Here the CDR3 reads CASSQTGGRGEQFF. The CDR3 coding sequence is TGTGCCAGCAGCCAGACAGGGGGCCGCGGTGAGCAGTTCTTC.

This clonotype came up many times. The chain uses TRBV27 and TRBJ1-1; D call uncertain. The CDR3 runs to 13 residues. Trimming took 2 bases from V and 1 from J, leaving 5 bases between them. The germline V gene encodes CDR1 MNHEY and CDR2 SMNVEV (reference sequence). The CDR3 DNA is TGTGCCAGCAGTTTAAGGGCGAACACTGAAGCTTTCTTT. This translates into CASSLRANTEAFF.

This clonotype has ten or more counts. The chain joins TRBV11-2 to TRBJ2-2, with TRBD2 identical over 8 bases. V shed 5 bases, J shed 1 base, and the junction held 3 bases outside the gene matches. Germline CDR1 reads SGHAT; CDR2 reads FQNNGV. CDR3 size: 15 residues. CDR3 bases: TGTGCCAGCAGCCCCGGGAGGGAGAACACCGGGGAGCTGTTTTTT. Translated: CASSPGRENTGELFF.

V is TRBV20-1 and J is TRBJ1-4, with 7 bases that match TRBD1. V shed 5 bases and J 7 bases; nucleotides not matched to a gene: 10. CDR3 length: 14 residues. Germline CDR1 reads DFQATT; CDR2 reads SNEGSKA (reference sequence). CDR3 nucleotide sequence: TGCAGTGCTCCCCTCAGGGGGGGTTTTGAAAAACTGTTTTTT. Translating gives CSAPLRGGFEKLFF.

CDR3 sequence: CAISSGTGGGYGYTF. The CDR3 coding sequence is TGTGCCATCAGTTCCGGGACAGGGGGCGGCTATGGCTACACCTTC. The chain employs TRBV10-3 and TRBJ1-2; 12 bases align to TRBD1. CDR1 is ENHRY and CDR2 is SYGVKD in the germline V gene. J lost 4 bases, V lost 5 bases, and 5 bases had no gene match. The CDR3 has 15 residues.

In this sample, this clonotype turned up many times. The gene calls are TRBV30 and TRBJ1-6; D call uncertain. The CDR3 extends over 13 amino acids. Germline V CDR1 and CDR2: GTSNPN, SVGIG (reference sequence). Trimming cost V 2 bases and J 9 bases, with 11 bases left between them. The CDR3 DNA is TGTGCCTGGAGTAAGTTAGTAGGTTCACCCCTCCACTTT. It codes for CAWSKLVGSPLHF.

This clonotype was seen ten or more times. This sequence joins TRBV12-3 or TRBV12-4 and TRBJ1-1, with 9 positions matching TRBD1. The CDR3 consists of 13 residues. Germline trimming cut 8 bases from V and 5 bases from J; bases unmatched to any gene: 6. The CDR3 DNA follows: TGTGCCAGCGGGGACAGGGTGGGAACTGAAGCTTTCTTT. Its protein product is CASGDRVGTEAFF.

The chain joins TRBV7-2 to TRBJ2-1, with TRBD2 identical over 10 bases. Trimming at V came to 5 bases and at J to 7 bases, leaving 5 bases not matched to a gene. The CDR3 length is 14 residues. Germline V gene sequence: CDR1 SGHTA, CDR2 FQGNSA. The CDR3 here is CASSPSGRVNEQFF. The DNA of the CDR3 is TGTGCCAGCAGCCCTAGCGGGAGAGTGAATGAGCAGTTCTTC. Full variable domain (missing parts from reference TRBV7-2 and TRBJ2-1): GAGVSQSPSNKVTEKGKDVELRCDPISGHTALYWYRQSLGQGLEFLIYFQGNSAPDKSGLPSDRFSAERTGGSVSTLTIQRTQQEDSAVYLCASSPSGRVNEQFFGPGTRLTVL.

The chain is built from TRBV2 and TRBJ2-7; TRBD1 aligns across 9 bases. V lost 8 bases to trimming and J lost 3 bases; unmatched junction nucleotides: 5. The CDR3 covers 13 residues. Germline V gives CDR1 SNHLY, CDR2 FYNNEI. The DNA of the CDR3 is TGTGCCAGCTGGGACAGGGAGAGCTACGAGCAGTACTTC. Translating it yields CASWDRESYEQYF.